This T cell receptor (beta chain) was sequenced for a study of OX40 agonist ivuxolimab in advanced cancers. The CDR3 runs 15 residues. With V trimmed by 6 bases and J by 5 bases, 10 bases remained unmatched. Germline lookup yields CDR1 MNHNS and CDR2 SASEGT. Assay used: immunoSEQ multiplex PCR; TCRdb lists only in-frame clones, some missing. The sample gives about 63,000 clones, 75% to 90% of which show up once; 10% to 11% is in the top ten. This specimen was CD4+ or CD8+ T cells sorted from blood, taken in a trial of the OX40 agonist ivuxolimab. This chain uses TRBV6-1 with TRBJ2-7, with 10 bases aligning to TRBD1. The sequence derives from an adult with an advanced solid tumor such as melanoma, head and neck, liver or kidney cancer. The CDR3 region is CASSLDRDRGDEQYF. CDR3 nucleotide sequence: TGTGCCAGCAGCCTGGACCGGGACAGGGGCGACGAGCAGTACTTC.